The subject of this entry is one TCR beta chain. The target of this receptor is not known. Base qualities are not recorded, but no much larger clone differs from it by a single base. The data were obtained in a study of cytomegalovirus exposure and HLA in healthy donors (dated by TCRdb to the late 2010s). As for the study more broadly: In an earlier analysis of roughly 500 of the donors, approximately 260 Gb of sequence data and just under 120 million unique TCR beta sequences from roughly 190 million T cells were reported. Roughly 300 gigabases of sequencing data and approximately 93 million unique TCR sequences were included in an early release covering roughly 600 HLA-typed donors. The genetic ancestry cluster associated with self-reported Caucasian donors included around four fifths of the 398 genotyped donors. The aim of the study was to test whether cataloging public T cell receptors could identify signatures of past pathogen exposure. Using immunosequencing, the study profiled T cell repertoires from some 670 subjects and related those repertoires to cytomegalovirus serostatus. In addition to the first cohort of 500 to 850 subjects, a separate validation cohort of about 120 different subjects was used. High-throughput TCR immunosequencing, statistical association of individual TCRs with disease status, and machine learning were combined to predict cytomegalovirus infection status. A later analysis re-examined previously published TCR beta repertoires from about 700 donors and added high-resolution HLA genotyping to investigate patterns of TCR occurrence. The later analysis used no new phenotypic data to find candidate immune exposures, relying instead on TCR beta sequences and their occurrence across donors. In an earlier analysis of over 550 of the donors, high-throughput TCR beta sequencing was used to judge whether each TCR beta V gene segment behaved as functional or pseudogenic. Alongside the repertoire data, information on donor age, sex, ethnicity and CMV serostatus was compiled. In a later genetic analysis, genome-wide SNP genotypes for about 65% of the roughly 700 donors were used, and that subset was treated as a discovery cohort. All discovery cohort repertoires had been generated on a single sequencing platform. Class I and class II HLA loci were covered by the typing at four-digit resolution. The number of typed donors differed by locus: roughly 620-630 for A, B, C, DRB1 and DQB1; 522 for DQA1; some 610 for DPA1; and roughly 470 for DPB1. About five DR-DQ haplotypes were treated as single units for association and clustering because of strong linkage in the cohort. Across approximately 400 genotyped donors of the cohort, an average of approximately 220,000 unique TCR beta nucleotide sequences per donor were sequenced, and approximately 17% of those sequences were non-productive.

Libraries were constructed by the immunoSEQ multiplex PCR assay. For the multiplex PCR, a mixture combining 60 forward primers for TCR Vbeta segments and 13 reverse primers for TCR Jbeta segments was used. Amplification of the CDR3 region of rearranged TCR beta genes was performed with a multiplex PCR assay on genomic DNA. Amplified TCR beta libraries were sequenced as 87-base-pair reads on the Illumina HiSeq System. For the original study's pipeline: A later analysis counted some 74 million unique TCR beta chains across the 550 to 800 repertoires, and around 12 million of these chains were shared by at least two donors. To remove PCR and sequencing errors, raw reads were error-corrected and collapsed into unique sequences using a nearest-neighbor algorithm that merged closely related sequences. To assign V, D and J gene segments, CDR3 sequences were aligned to IMGT reference sequences. For a sequence to be retained, a match of at least six nucleotides was required to both a V gene segment and a J gene segment. Rearrangements were classified as productive when the CDR3 lacked stop codons and remained in frame with V and J, and all other rearrangements were classified as non-productive. Following IMGT convention, CDR3 was defined as the stretch from the second conserved V-encoded cysteine to the conserved J-encoded phenylalanine. The earlier analysis of a few hundred of the donors excluded any sequence lacking an unambiguous match to a single V gene segment. An earlier analysis of about 600 of the donors called V segments functional above 56.7% productive rearrangements and segregating when the between-donor standard deviation exceeded 5%. To diagnose cytomegalovirus status from the catalog of TCR beta chain sequences, a statistical classification framework was built. In a later analysis, TCR nucleotide sequences were compared against IMGT/GENE-DB human TR gene sequences so that V and J genes could be assigned. In a later analysis, CDR3 sequences and most-parsimonious VDJ recombination scenarios were assigned using the TCRdist pipeline. A later analysis defined each TCR beta chain by its CDR3 amino acid sequence plus V-gene family, and excluded reads lacking a unique V-gene family. A later analysis removed several hundred highly shared, low-generation-probability nucleotide sequences to deal with suspected cross-contamination and a sequencing artifact. In a later analysis, a clonal expansion index for each public chain was calculated from normalized within-repertoire ranks of inferred template counts. In a later analysis, generation probabilities were computed with a VDJ recombination model fitted to out-of-frame rearrangements, and the resulting probabilities were checked against IGoR. A later analysis scored TCR-TCR, TCR-HLA and TCR-CMV co-occurrence with hypergeometric tests, applying a repertoire-size bias correction to TCR pairs. A later analysis estimated false discovery rates by permuting HLA or CMV assignments 20 times. In a later analysis, co-occurring TCRs were grouped using DBSCAN, and TCRdist sequence similarity was added for clustering within HLA-allele-positive subsets. Repertoires with fewer than 30,000 or more than 120,000 public chains, plus five repertoires with anomalous nucleotide sharing, were excluded from co-occurrence clustering. Entries here come from immuneACCESS through TCRdb and include only in-frame sequences with V and J called. Some clones fail to appear in such tables; in the studies checked, an unresolved V gene covers under half of the shortfall, and the cause of the remainder is unknown. V and J calls and clone size come straight from that table; D and trimming were deduced from the DNA. The sample table holds roughly 290,000 clones, of which 75% to 90% were seen once. More than 0.3% of the sample rests with the top ten.

V loses 2 bases at its end and J loses 2 bases; junction bases beyond the gene matches: 2. Measured from the cysteine to the phenylalanine, the CDR3 is 16 residues long. The only DNA kept is the CDR3, 48 bases in frame from the first base. From a lookup of the germline V gene, CDR1 and CDR2 are LGHNA and YNFKEQ. The cohort was made up of 500 to 850 healthy bone marrow donors. All cohort members were sampled while nominally healthy, although unrecorded immune exposures were likely present. The donor was CMV seronegative and belonged to the group of 352 seronegative cohort members. Every donor gave a peripheral blood sample, and the peripheral blood mononuclear cells from that sample were used for TCR beta sequencing. The Qiagen DNeasy Blood Extraction Kit was used to extract genomic DNA from the blood cell samples. Overall results and qualifications from the work: This cohort had only TCR beta chains sequenced, and the lack of alpha or paired-chain data limited which features could be detected. Linkage disequilibrium might explain the correlated functional status among segregating V segments, but an unknown experimental factor could not be excluded. A later analysis reported that several top co-occurrence clusters appeared linked to parvovirus B19, influenza, CMV and Epstein-Barr virus. A further reported finding was that TCR beta sequences accurately predicted the HLA-A and HLA-B alleles for most subjects in the first cohort. In a later genetic analysis, fewer N-insertions in productive TCRs were reported among donors in an Asian-associated ancestry cluster than the roughly 700-donor mean. In the study, some 160 TCR beta chains were listed as associated with cytomegalovirus. When HLA alleles, especially DR and DQ, strongly co-occurred, TCR associations were difficult to assign to individual alleles. Most TCR sequences were seen in very few donors, while some public TCRs were found in many individuals. A later genetic analysis associated a missense DCLRE1C variant with V-gene and J-gene trimming of TCR beta chains, and an independent cohort replicated the association. Because counts were too low, roughly 18 rarely observed V segments, including chromosome 9 orphons, were left out of the earlier analysis of 500 to 750 of the donors. Some IMGT-functional V segments, including TRBV6-2 and TRBV6-3, could not be distinguished by the 87-base-pair reads and were therefore excluded. CMV serostatus was the only immune exposure information available for the cohort. Because HLA typing was unavailable for some donors at each locus, only the typed subset was used in association tests. In a later analysis, most CMV-associated TCR beta chains were found to appear HLA-restricted, with HLA associations seemingly driven largely by CMV exposure. The authors suggested that the approach could potentially be extended to other disease states and immunological phenotypes. A cluster of highly shared sequence variants was judged likely to represent a technical artifact of the sequencing pipeline. At a false discovery rate of 0.05, a later analysis linked 15,000 to 20,000 TCR beta sequences to specific HLA alleles. In an earlier analysis of approximately 590 of the donors, most TCR beta V segments were observed in productive rearrangements about 87% or about 30% of the time, broadly matching IMGT annotations. According to a later analysis, TCR association rates differed among HLA loci, with DRB1 alleles showing the most associated TCRs and HLA-C alleles showing the fewest. The presence/absence analyses assumed that sequencing depth was roughly uniform across donors, and that assumption may not be true. A few of the identified cytomegalovirus-associated TCR beta chains were confirmed in vitro to be specific for cytomegalovirus antigens. The classifier was reported to diagnose cytomegalovirus status with high specificity and sensitivity in both the original cohort and the validation cohort. A later analysis found that HLA-associated TCR beta chains were more clonally expanded and had lower generation probabilities than equally common non-associated chains.

The TCR originated in a girl aged 2 to 10 in good health and CMV-seronegative. The sample comprised PBMCs. The chain is made from TRBV4-2 and TRBJ2-3, and 12 junctional nucleotides match TRBD2. The nucleotides are TGTGCCAGCAGCCAATCTAGCGGGGGGGCCACAGATACGCAGTATTTT. The translation is CASSQSSGGATDTQYF.